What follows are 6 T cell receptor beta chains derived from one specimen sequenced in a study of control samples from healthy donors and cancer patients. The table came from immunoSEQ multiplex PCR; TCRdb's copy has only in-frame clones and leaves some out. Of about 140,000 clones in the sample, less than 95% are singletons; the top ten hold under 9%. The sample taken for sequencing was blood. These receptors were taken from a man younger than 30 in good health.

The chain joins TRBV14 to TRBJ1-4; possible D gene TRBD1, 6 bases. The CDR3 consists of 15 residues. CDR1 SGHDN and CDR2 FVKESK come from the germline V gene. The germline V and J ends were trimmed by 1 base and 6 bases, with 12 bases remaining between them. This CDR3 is CASSQGGGLYEKLFF. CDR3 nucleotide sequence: TGTGCCAGCAGCCAAGGTGGGGGGCTTTATGAAAAACTGTTTTTT.

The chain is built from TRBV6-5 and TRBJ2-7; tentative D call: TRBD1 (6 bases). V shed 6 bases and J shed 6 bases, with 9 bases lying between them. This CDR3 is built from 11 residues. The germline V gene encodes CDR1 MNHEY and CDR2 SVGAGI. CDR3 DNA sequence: TGTGCCAGCAGACAGGGTGCCGAGCAGTACTTC. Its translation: CASRQGAEQYF.

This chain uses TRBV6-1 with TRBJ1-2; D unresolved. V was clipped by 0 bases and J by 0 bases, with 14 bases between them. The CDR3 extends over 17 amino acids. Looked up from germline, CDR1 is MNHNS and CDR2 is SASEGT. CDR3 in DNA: TGTGCCAGCAGTGAAGCTTCCTGGGATCCAGCTAACTATGGCTACACCTTC. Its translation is CASSEASWDPANYGYTF.

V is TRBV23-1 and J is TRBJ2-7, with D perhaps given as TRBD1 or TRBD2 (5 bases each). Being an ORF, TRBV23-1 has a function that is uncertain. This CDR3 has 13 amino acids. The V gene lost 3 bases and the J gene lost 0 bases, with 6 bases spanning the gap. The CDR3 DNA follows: TGCGCCAGCAGTCAGGGGGTCTCCTACGAGCAGTACTTC. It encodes CASSQGVSYEQYF.

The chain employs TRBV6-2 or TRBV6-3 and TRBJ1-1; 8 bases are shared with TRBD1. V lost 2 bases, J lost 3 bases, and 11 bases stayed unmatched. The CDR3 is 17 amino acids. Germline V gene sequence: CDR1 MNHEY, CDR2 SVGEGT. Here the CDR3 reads CASSYRTGLRYDTEAFF. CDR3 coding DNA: TGTGCCAGCAGTTACCGGACAGGGTTGAGGTACGACACTGAAGCTTTCTTT.

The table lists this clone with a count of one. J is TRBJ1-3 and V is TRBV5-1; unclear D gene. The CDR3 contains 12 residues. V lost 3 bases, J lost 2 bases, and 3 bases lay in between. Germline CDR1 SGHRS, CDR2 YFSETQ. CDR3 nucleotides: TGCGCCAGCAGCTCAACTGGAAACACCATATATTTT. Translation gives CASSSTGNTIYF.